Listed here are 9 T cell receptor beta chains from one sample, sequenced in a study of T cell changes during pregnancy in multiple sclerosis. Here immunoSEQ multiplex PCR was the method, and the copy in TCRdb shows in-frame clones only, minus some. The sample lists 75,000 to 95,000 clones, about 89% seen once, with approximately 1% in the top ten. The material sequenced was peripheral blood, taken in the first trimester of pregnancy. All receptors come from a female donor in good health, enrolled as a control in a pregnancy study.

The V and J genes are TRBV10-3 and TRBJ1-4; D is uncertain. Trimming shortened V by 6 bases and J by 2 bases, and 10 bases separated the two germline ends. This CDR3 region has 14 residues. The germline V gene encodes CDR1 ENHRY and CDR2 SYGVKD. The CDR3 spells CAISVSTTNEKLFF. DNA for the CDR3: TGTGCCATCAGCGTATCTACGACTAATGAAAAACTGTTTTTT.

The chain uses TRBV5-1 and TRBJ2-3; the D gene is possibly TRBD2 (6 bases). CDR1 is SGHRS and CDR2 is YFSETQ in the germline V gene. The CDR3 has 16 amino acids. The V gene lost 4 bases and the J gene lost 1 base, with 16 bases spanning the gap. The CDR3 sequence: CASSRYLASGTDTQYF. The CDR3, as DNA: TGCGCCAGCAGCCGTTACTTGGCTAGCGGCACAGATACGCAGTATTTT.

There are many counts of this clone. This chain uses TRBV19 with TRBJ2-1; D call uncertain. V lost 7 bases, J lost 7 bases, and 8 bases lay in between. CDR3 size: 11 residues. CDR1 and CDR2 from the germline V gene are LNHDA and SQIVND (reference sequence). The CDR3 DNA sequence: TGTGCCAGTACCCTGAGGAATGAGCAGTTCTTC. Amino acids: CASTLRNEQFF.

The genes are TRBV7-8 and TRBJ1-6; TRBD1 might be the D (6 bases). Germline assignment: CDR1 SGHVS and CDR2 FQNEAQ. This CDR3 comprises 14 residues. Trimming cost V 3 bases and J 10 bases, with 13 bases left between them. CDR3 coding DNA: TGTGCCAGCAGCTTTCCAGGGGATTCGTCACCCCTCCACTTT. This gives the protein CASSFPGDSSPLHF.

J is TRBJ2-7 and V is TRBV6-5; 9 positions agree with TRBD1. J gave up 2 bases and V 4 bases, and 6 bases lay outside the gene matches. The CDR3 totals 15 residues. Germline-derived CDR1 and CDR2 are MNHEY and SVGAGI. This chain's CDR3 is CASSWTGEIPYEQYF. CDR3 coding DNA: TGTGCCAGCAGTTGGACAGGGGAAATACCCTACGAGCAGTACTTC.

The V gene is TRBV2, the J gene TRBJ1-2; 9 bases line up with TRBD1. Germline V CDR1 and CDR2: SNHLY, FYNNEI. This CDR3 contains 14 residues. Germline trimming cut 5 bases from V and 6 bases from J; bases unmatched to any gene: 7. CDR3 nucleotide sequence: TGTGCCAGCAGTCGGGACAGGGATACCAATGGCTACACCTTC. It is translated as CASSRDRDTNGYTF.

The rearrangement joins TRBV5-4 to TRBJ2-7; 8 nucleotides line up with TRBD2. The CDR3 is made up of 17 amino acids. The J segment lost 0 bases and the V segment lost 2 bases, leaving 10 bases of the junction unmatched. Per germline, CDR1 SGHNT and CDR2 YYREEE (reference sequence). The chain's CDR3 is CASSFSPGGTSSYEQYF. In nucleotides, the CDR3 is TGTGCCAGCAGCTTCTCCCCCGGGGGGACTAGCTCCTACGAGCAGTACTTC.

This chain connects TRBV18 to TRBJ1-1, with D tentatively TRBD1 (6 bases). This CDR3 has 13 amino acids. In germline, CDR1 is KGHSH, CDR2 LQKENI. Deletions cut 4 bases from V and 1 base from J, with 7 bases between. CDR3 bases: TGTGCCAGCTCACTACAGGGGAACACTGAAGCTTTCTTT. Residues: CASSLQGNTEAFF. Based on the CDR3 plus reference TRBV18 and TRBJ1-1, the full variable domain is NAGVMQNPRHLVRRRGQEARLRCSPMKGHSHVYWYRQLPEEGLKFMVYLQKENIIDESGMPKERFSAEFPKEGPSILRIQQVVRGDSAAYFCASSLQGNTEAFFGQGTRLTVV.

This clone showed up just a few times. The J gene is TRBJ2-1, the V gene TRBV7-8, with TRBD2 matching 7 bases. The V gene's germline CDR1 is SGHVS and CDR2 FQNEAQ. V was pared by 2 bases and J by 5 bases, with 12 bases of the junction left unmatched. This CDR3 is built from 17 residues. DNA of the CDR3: TGTGCCAGCAGCTTATGGGTCTGGGCTAGCGGTAACAATGAGCAGTTCTTC. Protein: CASSLWVWASGNNEQFF.